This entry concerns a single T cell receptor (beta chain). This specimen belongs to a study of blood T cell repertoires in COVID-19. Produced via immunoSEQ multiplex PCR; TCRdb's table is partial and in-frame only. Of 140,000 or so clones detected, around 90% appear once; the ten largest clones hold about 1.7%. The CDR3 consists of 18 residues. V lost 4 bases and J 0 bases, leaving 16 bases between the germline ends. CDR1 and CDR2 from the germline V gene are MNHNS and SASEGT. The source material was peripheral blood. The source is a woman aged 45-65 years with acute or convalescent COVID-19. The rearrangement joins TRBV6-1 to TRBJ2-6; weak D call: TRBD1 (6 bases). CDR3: CASSAPGHINSGANVLTF. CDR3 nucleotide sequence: TGTGCCAGCAGTGCCCCGGGACACATCAACTCTGGGGCCAACGTCCTGACTTTC.